These 15 T cell receptor beta chains originate from one sample sequenced in a study of T cells in Graves' hyperthyroidism and ophthalmopathy. Amplified TCR beta CDR3 regions came from RNA transcripts. A first-round RT-PCR of the TCR CDR3 used the HTBI primer set. Via MiXCR, TCRdb re-called the multiplex PCR reads, giving one row per CDR3 protein. The table includes roughly 500,000 distinct CDR3 sequences, about 15% detected once. The sequencing input was blood. Receptors were obtained from a woman under 40 with Graves' hyperthyroidism that later progressed to Graves' ophthalmopathy.

This rearrangement joins TRBV13 to TRBJ2-7; D possibly corresponds to TRBD1 (5 bases). Trimming took off 4 bases at V and 4 bases at J, with 20 bases between the two ends. Germline V CDR1 and CDR2: PRHDT, FYEKMQ (reference sequence). This CDR3 comprises 16 residues. The CDR3 reads CASSSPTGNGVYEQYF. In nucleotides, the CDR3 is TGTGCCAGCAGCTCGCCAACAGGTAATGGGGTATACGAGCAGTACTTC.

The chain employs TRBV11-2 and TRBJ1-4, with D perhaps matching TRBD1 (5 bases). Trimming pared 2 bases from V and 5 bases from J, leaving 9 bases between. From germline, CDR1 is SGHAT and CDR2 FQNNGV. CDR3 size: 14 residues. CDR3: CASSLNQGNEKLFF. As DNA, the CDR3 is TGTGCCAGCAGCTTAAATCAGGGAAATGAAAAACTGTTTTTT. The full variable domain, rest sourced from reference TRBV11-2 and TRBJ1-4, is EAGVAQSPRYKIIEKRQSVAFWCNPISGHATLYWYQQILGQGPKLLIQFQNNGVVDDSQLPKDRFSAERLKGVDSTLKIQPAKLEDSAVYLCASSLNQGNEKLFFGSGTQLSVL.

This clonotype was counted ten times or more. V usage is TRBV27 and J usage is TRBJ1-2; no firm D call. Germline-derived CDR1 and CDR2 are MNHEY and SMNVEV (reference sequence). V shed 4 bases and J shed 2 bases, with 20 bases lying between them. CDR3 length: 17 amino acids. The chain's CDR3 is CASSSRLHPGINYGYTF. The DNA of the CDR3 is TGTGCCAGCAGTTCCCGGCTACACCCCGGGATCAACTATGGCTACACCTTC.

This clonotype has a count of ten or more. This sequence joins TRBV27 and TRBJ1-2; no clear D. CDR1 is MNHEY, CDR2 SMNVEV, per germline (reference sequence). The CDR3 totals 14 residues. V was shortened by 5 bases and J by 4 bases, with 14 bases between the two germline ends. The CDR3 sequence is CASSPQSSAYGYTF. CDR3 in DNA: TGTGCCAGCAGTCCTCAGTCGTCCGCCTATGGCTACACCTTC.

This clonotype has at least ten counts. The rearrangement uses TRBV7-9 and TRBJ2-2; D possibly matches TRBD1 or TRBD2 (6 bases each). The CDR3 runs 16 residues. Germline V CDR1 and CDR2: SEHNR, FQNEAQ (reference sequence). With 5 bases removed from V and 0 bases from J, the gap between germline ends came to 13 bases. In nucleotides, the CDR3 is TGTGCCAGCAGCCCTTGGGGGGCCCCGAACACCGGGGAGCTGTTTTTT. This codes for CASSPWGAPNTGELFF.

Many counts were recorded for this clonotype. The chain joins TRBV7-2 to TRBJ1-2; D perhaps matches TRBD1 (6 bases). Germline V gene sequence: CDR1 SGHTA, CDR2 FQGNSA. The V end lost 5 bases, the J end lost 2 bases, and 15 bases lay between the germline ends. The CDR3 contains 15 residues. The CDR3 is CASSPQPGQNYGYTF. The DNA of the CDR3 is TGTGCCAGCAGCCCCCAACCGGGACAAAACTATGGCTACACCTTC.

Concerning this clonotype itself: A much more abundant neighbour one base away suggests this may be a read error. The CDR3 loop is CASSATGTTGYEQFF. For the CDR3, the DNA is TGCGCCAGCAGCGCCACCGGGACTACCGGCTATGAGCAGTTCTTC. The chain carries TRBV5-1 and TRBJ2-1; TRBD2 matches 7 bases. Germline CDR1 and CDR2: SGHRS and YFSETQ. Trimming cost V 4 bases and J 8 bases; bases outside gene matches: 12. The CDR3 consists of 15 residues.

This clonotype was counted a single time. The genes are TRBV6-1 and TRBJ1-5; no reliable D call. V lost 0 bases to trimming and J lost 4 bases, with 10 bases between them. This CDR3 is built from 15 residues. Germline V lookup: CDR1 MNHNS, CDR2 SASEGT. The DNA for the CDR3 is TGTGCCAGCAGTGAAGCGGCCACACCGAATCAGCCCCAGCATTTT. Translated, it gives CASSEAATPNQPQHF.

At least ten counts were recorded for this clonotype. The V and J genes are TRBV28 and TRBJ1-5, with D possibly matching TRBD1 (6 bases). Per the germline V gene, CDR1 is MDHEN and CDR2 is SYDVKM. CDR3 length: 15 amino acids. V lost 6 bases and J lost 7, with 19 bases in between. The CDR3 loop reads CASRLPGARRQPQHF. In DNA form, the CDR3 reads TGTGCCAGCAGATTACCAGGGGCCAGGCGGCAGCCCCAGCATTTT. Filled out from reference TRBV28 and TRBJ1-5, the complete variable domain reads DVKVTQSSRYLVKRTGEKVFLECVQDMDHENMFWYRQDPGLGLRLIYFSYDVKMKEKGDIPEGYSVSREKKERFSLILESASTNQTSMYLCASRLPGARRQPQHFGDGTRLSIL.

This clonotype has ten or more counts. The rearrangement links TRBV20-1 to TRBJ2-7; 7 bases are shared with TRBD2. Germline trimming cut 7 bases from V and 2 bases from J; bases unmatched to any gene: 11. The CDR3 consists of 14 residues. CDR1 is DFQATT, CDR2 SNEGSKA, per germline (reference sequence). This CDR3 is CSVPGGISTYEQYF. The CDR3 DNA sequence: TGCAGTGTTCCCGGGGGGATCTCGACCTACGAGCAGTACTTC.

The V gene is TRBV5-1, the J gene TRBJ1-2; 10 positions match TRBD1. V lost 0 bases, J lost 4 bases, and 12 bases stayed unmatched. Germline loops: CDR1 SGHRS, CDR2 YFSETQ. The CDR3 contains 18 residues. The CDR3: CASSLDPGQGFHGYGYTF. The CDR3, as DNA: TGCGCCAGCAGCTTGGATCCGGGACAGGGGTTCCACGGCTATGGCTACACCTTC.

This clonotype showed up many times. This chain uses TRBV7-3 with TRBJ2-7; 10 nucleotides match TRBD2. Germline CDR1 reads SGHTA; CDR2 reads FQGTGA. This CDR3 region has 15 residues. V dropped 2 bases and J dropped 3; count of bases not matched to a gene: 4. CDR3 protein: CASSLELAGNYEQYF. CDR3 bases: TGTGCCAGCAGCTTAGAACTAGCGGGAAACTACGAGCAGTACTTC.

This clonotype was detected ten times or more. The chain recombines TRBV11-2 with TRBJ1-1; D remains unclear. The V gene's germline CDR1 is SGHAT and CDR2 FQNNGV. This CDR3 comprises 15 residues. V was shortened by 2 bases and J by 0 bases, with 10 bases between the two germline ends. In DNA form, the CDR3 reads TGTGCCAGCAGCTTACGGGAGGGAATGAACACTGAAGCTTTCTTT. This sequence encodes CASSLREGMNTEAFF.

This clonotype was recorded many times. This chain links TRBV24-1 with TRBJ1-1, with a tentative D call TRBD1 (6 bases). Germline-derived CDR1 and CDR2 are KGHDR and SFDVKD. The V end lost 5 bases, the J end lost 5 bases, and 17 bases lay between the germline ends. The CDR3 is made up of 15 amino acids. In DNA, the CDR3 is TGTGCCACCAGTGTTACGACCGGGAGGGGGACTGAAGCTTTCTTT. It codes for CATSVTTGRGTEAFF.

This sequence joins TRBV7-9 and TRBJ1-1; D perhaps matches TRBD1 (6 bases). V lost 5 bases and J 9 bases, leaving 16 bases between the germline ends. This CDR3 is 13 amino acids long. Germline V gene data show CDR1 as SEHNR and CDR2 as FQNEAQ (reference sequence). CDR3 sequence reads: CASSLGWGDKAFF. In DNA, the CDR3 is TGTGCCAGCAGCCTGGGGTGGGGGGACAAAGCTTTCTTT.